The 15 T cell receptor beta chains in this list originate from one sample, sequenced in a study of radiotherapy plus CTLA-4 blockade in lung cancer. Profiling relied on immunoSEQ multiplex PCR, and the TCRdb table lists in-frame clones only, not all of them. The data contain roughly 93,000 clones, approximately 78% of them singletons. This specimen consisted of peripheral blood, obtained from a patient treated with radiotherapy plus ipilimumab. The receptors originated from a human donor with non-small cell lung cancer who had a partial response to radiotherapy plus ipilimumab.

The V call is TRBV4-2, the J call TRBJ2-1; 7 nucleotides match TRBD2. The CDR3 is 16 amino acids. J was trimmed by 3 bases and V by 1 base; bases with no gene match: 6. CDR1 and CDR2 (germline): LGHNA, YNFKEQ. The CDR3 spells CASSQAPSGSYNEQFF. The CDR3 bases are TGTGCCAGCAGCCAAGCGCCTAGCGGAAGCTACAATGAGCAGTTCTTC.

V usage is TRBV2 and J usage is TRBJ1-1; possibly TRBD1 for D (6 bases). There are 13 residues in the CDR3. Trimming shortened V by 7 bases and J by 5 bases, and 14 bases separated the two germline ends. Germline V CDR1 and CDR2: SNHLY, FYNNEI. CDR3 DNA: TGTGCCAGCAACAGGGAGTGGAAAACTGAAGCTTTCTTT. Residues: CASNREWKTEAFF.

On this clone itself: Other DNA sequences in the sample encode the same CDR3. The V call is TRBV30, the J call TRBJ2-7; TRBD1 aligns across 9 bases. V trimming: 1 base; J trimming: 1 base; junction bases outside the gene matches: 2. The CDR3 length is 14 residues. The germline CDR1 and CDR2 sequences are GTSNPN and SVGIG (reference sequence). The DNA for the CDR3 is TGTGCCTGGAGTGCCGGGACAGGGTCCTACGAGCAGTACTTC. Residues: CAWSAGTGSYEQYF.

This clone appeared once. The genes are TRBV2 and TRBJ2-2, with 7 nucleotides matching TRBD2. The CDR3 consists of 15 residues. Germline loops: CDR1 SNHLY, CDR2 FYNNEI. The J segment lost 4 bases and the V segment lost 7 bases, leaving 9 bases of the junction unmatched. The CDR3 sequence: CASKRGVSATGELFF. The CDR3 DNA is TGTGCCAGCAAGCGGGGAGTCTCCGCCACCGGGGAGCTGTTTTTT.

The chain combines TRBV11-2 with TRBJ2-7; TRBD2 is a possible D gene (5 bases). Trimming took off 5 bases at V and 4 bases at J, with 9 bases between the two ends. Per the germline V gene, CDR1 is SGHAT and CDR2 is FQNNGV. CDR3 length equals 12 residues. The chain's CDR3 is CASSGGLYEQYF. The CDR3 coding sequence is TGTGCCAGCAGCGGCGGGTTGTACGAGCAGTACTTC. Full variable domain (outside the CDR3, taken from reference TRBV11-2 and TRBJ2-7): EAGVAQSPRYKIIEKRQSVAFWCNPISGHATLYWYQQILGQGPKLLIQFQNNGVVDDSQLPKDRFSAERLKGVDSTLKIQPAKLEDSAVYLCASSGGLYEQYFGPGTRLTVT.

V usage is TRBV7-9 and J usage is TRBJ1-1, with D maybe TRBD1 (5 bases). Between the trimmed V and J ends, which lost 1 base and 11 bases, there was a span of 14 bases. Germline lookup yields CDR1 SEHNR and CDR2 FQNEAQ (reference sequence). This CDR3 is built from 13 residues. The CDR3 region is CASSLGRVGAAFF. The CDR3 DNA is TGTGCCAGCAGCTTAGGCAGGGTTGGCGCGGCTTTCTTT.

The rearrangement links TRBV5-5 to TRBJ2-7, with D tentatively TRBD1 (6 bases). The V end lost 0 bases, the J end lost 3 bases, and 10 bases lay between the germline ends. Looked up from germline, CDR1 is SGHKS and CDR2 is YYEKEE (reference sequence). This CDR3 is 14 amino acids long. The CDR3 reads CASSLAGVNYEQYF. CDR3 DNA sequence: TGTGCCAGCAGCTTGGCAGGGGTAAACTACGAGCAGTACTTC.

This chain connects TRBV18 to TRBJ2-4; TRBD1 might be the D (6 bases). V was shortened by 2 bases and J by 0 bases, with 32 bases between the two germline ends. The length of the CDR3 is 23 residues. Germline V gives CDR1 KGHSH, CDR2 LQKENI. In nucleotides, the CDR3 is TGTGCCAGCTCACCATCTGTTCCCGGACAAAGGGGGAAAACAATTCGAGCCAAAAACATTCAGTACTTC. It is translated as CASSPSVPGQRGKTIRAKNIQYF.

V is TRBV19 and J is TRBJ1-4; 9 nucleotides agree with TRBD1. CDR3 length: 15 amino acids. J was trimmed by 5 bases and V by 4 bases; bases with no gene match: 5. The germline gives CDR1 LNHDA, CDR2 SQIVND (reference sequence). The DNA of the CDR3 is TGTGCCAGTAGTAAAGCCGGGACAGGGAATGAAAAACTGTTTTTT. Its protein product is CASSKAGTGNEKLFF.

CDR3 loop: CASSQGDREETQYF. In DNA, the CDR3 is TGTGCCAGCAGCCAGGGAGACAGGGAAGAGACCCAGTACTTC. The V and J genes are TRBV4-2 and TRBJ2-5, with TRBD1 matching 7 bases. Germline V lookup: CDR1 LGHNA, CDR2 YNFKEQ. The CDR3 is 14 residues long. The trim removed 3 bases at V and 3 bases at J, leaving 4 bases unmatched.

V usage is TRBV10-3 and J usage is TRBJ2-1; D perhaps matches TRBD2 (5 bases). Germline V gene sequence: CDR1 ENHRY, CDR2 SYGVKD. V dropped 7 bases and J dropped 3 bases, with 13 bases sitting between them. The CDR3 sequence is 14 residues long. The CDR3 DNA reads TGTGCCATCAAGGCGTACGCGGGCTACAATGAGCAGTTCTTC. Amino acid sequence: CAIKAYAGYNEQFF.

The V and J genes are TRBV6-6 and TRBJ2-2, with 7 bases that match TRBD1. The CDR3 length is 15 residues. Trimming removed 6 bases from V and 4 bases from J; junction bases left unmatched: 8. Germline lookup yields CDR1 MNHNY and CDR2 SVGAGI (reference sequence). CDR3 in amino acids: CASRNRGVGTGELFF. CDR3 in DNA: TGTGCCAGCAGGAACAGGGGAGTCGGCACCGGGGAGCTGTTTTTT.

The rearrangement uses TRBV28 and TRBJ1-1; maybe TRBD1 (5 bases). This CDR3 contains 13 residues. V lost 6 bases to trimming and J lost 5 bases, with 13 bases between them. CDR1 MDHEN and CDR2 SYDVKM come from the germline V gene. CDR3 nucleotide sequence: TGTGCCAGCAGACCCTCGGGGGGGACTGAAGCTTTCTTT. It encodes CASRPSGGTEAFF.

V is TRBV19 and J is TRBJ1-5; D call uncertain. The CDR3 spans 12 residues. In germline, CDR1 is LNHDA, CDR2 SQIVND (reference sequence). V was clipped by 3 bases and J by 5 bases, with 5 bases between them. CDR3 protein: CASSIAYQPQHF. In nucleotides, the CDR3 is TGTGCCAGTAGTATCGCGTATCAGCCCCAGCATTTT.

CDR3: CASSVRRDRTPLGANVLTF. As DNA, the CDR3 is TGTGCCAGCAGCGTGCGGCGGGACAGGACCCCCCTTGGGGCCAACGTCCTGACTTTC. The V call is TRBV9, the J call TRBJ2-6, with 8 bases fitting TRBD1. CDR1 is SGDLS, CDR2 YYNGEE, per germline. CDR3 length: 19 amino acids. Germline trimming cut 2 bases from V and 3 bases from J; bases unmatched to any gene: 13.